This is a list of T cell receptor beta chains from one sample in a study of blood T cell repertoires in COVID-19. Clones were read by immunoSEQ multiplex PCR, and TCRdb kept only the in-frame ones, dropping some. The repertoire holds more than 100,000 clones, with 70% to 90% as singletons. Material: peripheral blood. These receptors originate from a woman aged 45 to 65 with active or convalescent COVID-19. Both conserved end residues are part of each CDR3. A D gene is named only where the DNA matches it firmly. Where a row states a size, it is once, few, many or the class of an expanded clone; other rows omit it.

TRBD2,NA,16,TRBJ2-1,TRBV27,CASSLQGLAGRNEQFF,TGTGCCAGCAGTTTACAGGGATTAGCGGGAAGGAATGAGCAGTTCTTC
TRBD2,NA,13,TRBJ2-1,TRBV6-4,CASSDATTSLQFF,TGTGCCAGCAGTGACGCGACGACTAGCCTCCAGTTCTTC
NA,NA,15,TRBJ1-4,TRBV7-2,CASSSGETVYEKLFF,TGTGCCAGCAGCTCAGGGGAAACTGTATATGAAAAACTGTTTTTT
TRBD1,NA,13,TRBJ1-5,TRBV12-3/TRBV12-4,CASSLTGDQPQHF,TGTGCCAGCAGTTTAACAGGGGATCAGCCCCAGCATTTT
TRBD1,NA,14,TRBJ2-1,TRBV9,CASFAGQEYNEQFF,TGTGCCAGCTTCGCGGGACAGGAGTACAATGAGCAGTTCTTC
TRBD1,NA,17,TRBJ1-3,TRBV2,CASKGPPGQSSGNTIYF,TGTGCCAGCAAAGGCCCACCGGGACAGAGCTCTGGAAACACCATATATTTT
NA,NA,13,TRBJ1-2,TRBV7-8,CATRGGIDYGYTF,TGTGCCACCCGGGGGGGAATCGACTATGGCTACACCTTC
TRBD2,once,15,TRBJ2-3,TRBV2,CASSPGTRGADTQYF,TGTGCCAGCAGCCCTGGGACTAGGGGCGCAGATACGCAGTATTTT
TRBD2,NA,18,TRBJ2-1,TRBV7-6,CASSLGVGWSSGFNEQFF,TGTGCCAGCAGCTTAGGTGTAGGTTGGTCTAGCGGGTTCAATGAGCAGTTCTTC
TRBD2,NA,16,TRBJ2-1,TRBV24-1,CATSDPSGRALNEQFF,TGTGCCACCAGTGACCCTAGCGGGAGGGCCCTCAATGAGCAGTTCTTC
TRBD2,NA,13,TRBJ2-7,TRBV7-2,CASSLAGGSEQYF,TGTGCCAGCAGCTTAGCCGGCGGGAGCGAGCAGTACTTC
TRBD2,NA,15,TRBJ2-1,TRBV4-3,CASSQAGLGSNEQFF,TGCGCCAGCAGCCAAGCGGGACTAGGCAGCAATGAGCAGTTCTTC
TRBD1,few,16,TRBJ1-2,TRBV28,CASRTPQTGTVSGYTF,TGTGCCAGCAGAACACCTCAAACCGGGACAGTCAGCGGCTACACCTTC
NA,NA,15,TRBJ1-2,TRBV3-1/TRBV3-2,CASSQDSARNYGYTF,TGTGCCAGCAGCCAAGATTCCGCCAGGAACTATGGCTACACCTTC
TRBD2,NA,18,TRBJ2-1,TRBV6-2/TRBV6-3,CASSAGLAGSVPLNEQFF,TGTGCCAGCAGTGCGGGACTAGCGGGATCTGTTCCTCTCAATGAGCAGTTCTTC
TRBD1,NA,15,TRBJ1-2,TRBV14,CASSQRTGGLYGYTF,TGTGCCAGCAGCCAAAGGACAGGGGGCCTCTATGGCTACACCTTC
TRBD2,once,15,TRBJ2-3,TRBV6-1,CASHRSSGSTDTQYF,TGTGCCAGCCACAGATCTAGCGGGAGCACAGATACGCAGTATTTT
NA,NA,17,TRBJ2-5,TRBV6-2/TRBV6-3,CASSYSYPGQYSETQYF,TGTGCCAGCAGTTACTCGTATCCCGGACAGTATTCAGAGACCCAGTACTTC
TRBD1,few,14,TRBJ1-4,TRBV2,CASSGGTGNEKLFF,TGTGCCAGCAGTGGTGGGACAGGGAACGAAAAACTGTTTTTT
TRBD2,NA,14,TRBJ2-1,TRBV6-5,CASIKLAGDNEQFF,TGTGCCAGCATTAAACTAGCGGGGGACAATGAGCAGTTCTTC
NA,NA,16,TRBJ2-3,TRBV4-1,CASSQASGEWTDTQYF,TGCGCCAGCAGCCAAGCGTCGGGGGAGTGGACAGATACGCAGTATTTT
TRBD2,NA,17,TRBJ2-5,TRBV3-1/TRBV3-2,CASSQGQREGPGETQYF,TGTGCCAGCAGCCAAGGTCAGCGGGAGGGCCCGGGGGAGACCCAGTACTTC
NA,NA,15,TRBJ1-3,TRBV6-5,CASSYSTGDGNTIYF,TGTGCCAGCAGTTACTCGACAGGTGATGGAAACACCATATATTTT
NA,NA,15,TRBJ2-3,TRBV4-2,CASSQDGVGTDTQYF,TGTGCCAGCAGCCAAGACGGCGTCGGGACAGATACGCAGTATTTT
TRBD2,NA,14,TRBJ2-2,TRBV29-1,CSVEVTGGRGELFF,TGCAGCGTTGAAGTAACGGGAGGGCGCGGGGAGCTGTTTTTT
TRBD1,NA,20,TRBJ1-5,TRBV24-1,CATSDLLDRGESNSNQPQHF,TGTGCCACCAGTGATTTGCTGGACAGGGGGGAGTCTAATAGCAATCAGCCCCAGCATTTT
NA,once,15,TRBJ1-2,TRBV5-6,CASSLVERLRGGYTF,TGTGCCAGCAGCTTGGTTGAACGGCTAAGGGGTGGCTACACCTTC
NA,NA,12,TRBJ1-2,TRBV30,CGQAAGNYGYTF,TGTGGTCAAGCGGCGGGAAACTATGGCTACACCTTC
NA,NA,12,TRBJ2-2,TRBV9,CASSVGPGELFF,TGTGCCAGCAGCGTAGGGCCCGGGGAGCTGTTTTTT